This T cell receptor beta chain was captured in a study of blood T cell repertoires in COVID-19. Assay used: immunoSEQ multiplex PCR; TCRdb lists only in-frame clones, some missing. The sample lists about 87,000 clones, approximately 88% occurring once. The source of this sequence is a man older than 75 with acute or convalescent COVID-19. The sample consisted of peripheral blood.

Here the CDR3 reads CAWSVTGNSGNTIYF. As DNA, the CDR3 is TGTGCCTGGAGTGTAACAGGCAACTCTGGAAACACCATATATTTT. The chain links TRBV30 to TRBJ1-3; D perhaps matches TRBD1 (5 bases). The germline V and J ends were trimmed by 0 bases and 0 bases, with 9 bases remaining between them. The CDR3 length is 15 residues. In germline, CDR1 is GTSNPN, CDR2 SVGIG (reference sequence).